The text below deals with one TCR beta chain. Its antigen remains unknown. This entry is derived from a study of lymphopenia after photon versus proton radiotherapy. Overall study findings and caveats: Oligoclonal CD8+ Temra expansion after nadir drove photon patients' diversity drop. Proton therapy kept repertoires fairly stable, unlike photons, which gained effector/memory cells. In patients who died, overall survival fell as post-nadir TCR diversity dropped more.

Clones were sequenced by immunoSEQ multiplex PCR, and TCRdb holds only the in-frame ones, with some missing. The sample yields tens of thousands of clones, roughly 93% seen once. The source was peripheral blood, collected from a patient treated with photon-based radiotherapy. The receptor was derived from a woman aged 65 to 85 with pancreatic cancer.

In nucleotides, the CDR3 is TGTGCCAGCAGCTTAGCTGCAGGGACCCAGTACTTC. This sequence encodes CASSLAAGTQYF. The chain has TRBV7-9 and TRBJ2-5, with D unclear. This CDR3 comprises 12 residues. Trimming left V 0 bases short and J 7 bases short, with 6 bases between. CDR1 is SEHNR and CDR2 is FQNEAQ in the germline V gene (reference sequence).